Sequencing of this TCR beta chain was carried out in a study of blood T cells in healthy people across ages. Study observations and caveats: As age increased, TCR beta diversity per million T cells fell in a roughly linear fashion.

This clonotype was detected many times. Antigen specificity is unknown. A sample-barcoded 5' primer and a J-beta primer mix were used in a second PCR of roughly 7 to 12 cycles. TCRdb reprocessed the 5' RACE reads via MiXCR and lists one record per CDR3 protein. Of approximately 700,000 distinct CDR3 sequences listed, approximately 30% are singletons. Germline CDR1 and CDR2: SGDLS and YYNGEE. With V trimmed by 3 bases and J by 11 bases, 1 base remained unmatched. This CDR3 region has 11 residues. The V call is TRBV9, the J call TRBJ1-1; TRBD1 aligns across 10 bases. Material: blood. The TCR originated in an elderly woman in good health. The CDR3 DNA reads as TGTGCCAGCAGCGGGGACAGGGGCGCTTTCTTT. Translated, it gives CASSGDRGAFF.